Presented here are 11 T cell receptor beta chains from one specimen sequenced in a study of OX40 agonist ivuxolimab in advanced cancers. Clones were sequenced by immunoSEQ multiplex PCR, and TCRdb holds only the in-frame ones, with some missing. The repertoire holds nearly 65,000 clones, with around 93% as singletons. The specimen was CD4+ or CD8+ T cells sorted from blood, collected in a trial of the OX40 agonist ivuxolimab. Source of these receptors: an adult with an advanced solid tumor such as melanoma, head and neck, liver or kidney cancer.

This chain uses TRBV19 with TRBJ2-1; a weak D match, TRBD1 (6 bases). The V gene's germline CDR1 is LNHDA and CDR2 SQIVND (reference sequence). The germline V and J ends were trimmed by 3 bases and 8 bases, with 17 bases remaining between them. CDR3 size: 15 residues. CDR3 sequence reads: CASSIPRGFLDEQFF. The CDR3 DNA reads TGTGCCAGTAGTATCCCCAGGGGTTTTTTGGATGAGCAGTTCTTC.

The chain is built from TRBV7-6 and TRBJ2-5; D is perhaps TRBD2 (5 bases). V was cut by 5 bases and J by 4 bases, with 11 bases left in between. The CDR3 totals 13 residues. CDR1 is SGHVS, CDR2 FNYEAQ, per germline. The DNA of the CDR3 is TGTGCCAGCAGCACTAGGACGAGAGAGACCCAGTACTTC. This sequence encodes CASSTRTRETQYF. The variable domain in full, completed from reference TRBV7-6 and TRBJ2-5, reads GAGVSQSPRYKVTKRGQDVALRCDPISGHVSLYWYRQALGQGPEFLTYFNYEAQQDKSGLPNDRFSAERPEGSISTLTIQRTEQRDSAMYRCASSTRTRETQYFGPGTRLLVL.

CDR3 loop: CASSFLGGLNTEAFF. CDR3 sequence (DNA): TGTGCCAGCAGCTTTCTTGGGGGACTGAACACTGAAGCTTTCTTT. J is TRBJ1-1 and V is TRBV7-9, with D perhaps matching TRBD1 (5 bases). There are 15 residues in the CDR3. Germline lookup yields CDR1 SEHNR and CDR2 FQNEAQ (reference sequence). Trimming pared 3 bases from V and 0 bases from J, leaving 11 bases between.

This sequence joins TRBV6-1 and TRBJ2-7; no definite D call. The CDR3 extends over 12 amino acids. Trimming pared 1 base from V and 3 bases from J, leaving 4 bases between. The V gene's germline CDR1 is MNHNS and CDR2 SASEGT. The CDR3 DNA sequence: TGTGCCAGCAGTGAAGTAGGCTACGAGCAGTACGTC. Protein product: CASSEVGYEQYV.

This rearrangement joins TRBV7-9 to TRBJ2-7; 7 bases fit TRBD1. Germline V gene sequence: CDR1 SEHNR, CDR2 FQNEAQ (reference sequence). With V trimmed by 5 bases and J by 6 bases, 10 bases remained unmatched. There are 14 residues in the CDR3. CDR3 region: CASSPNDRVGEQYV. The CDR3 DNA reads TGTGCCAGCAGCCCAAACGACAGGGTTGGCGAGCAGTACGTC.

The V call is TRBV27, the J call TRBJ1-1, with 8 nucleotides matching TRBD1. The CDR3 is 14 residues long. Germline CDR1 is MNHEY and CDR2 is SMNVEV (reference sequence). Trimming removed 4 bases from V and 3 bases from J; junction bases left unmatched: 4. The DNA for the CDR3 is TGTGCCAGCAGTTGGACAGGGATGGACACTGAAGCTTTCTTT. Protein sequence: CASSWTGMDTEAFF.

The chain has TRBV7-2 and TRBJ1-2; D not certain. V lost 5 bases and J 5 bases, leaving 18 bases between the germline ends. This CDR3 comprises 15 residues. CDR1 and CDR2 (germline): SGHTA, FQGNSA. CDR3 DNA sequence: TGTGCCAGCAGCGACCCGTTTGGGGTGAATTATGGCTACACCTTC. This codes for CASSDPFGVNYGYTF.

The chain combines TRBV5-5 with TRBJ1-2; no clear D. V was clipped by 3 bases and J by 3 bases, with 12 bases between them. This CDR3 is built from 14 residues. Per the germline V gene, CDR1 is SGHKS and CDR2 is YYEKEE (reference sequence). Here the CDR3 DNA reads TGTGCCAGCAGCTCGTCCCCGAGGGACTATGGCTACACCTTC. Protein sequence: CASSSSPRDYGYTF.

V is TRBV10-2 and J is TRBJ2-1; 13 bases are shared with TRBD2. V lost 8 bases and J lost 5; bases outside the gene matches: 6. Germline V gene lookup returns CDR1 WSHSY and CDR2 SAAADI. This CDR3 is built from 15 residues. The CDR3 DNA reads TGCGCCAGCGGGAAGGGGACTAGCGGGGACAATGAGCAGTTCTTC. The encoded protein is CASGKGTSGDNEQFF.

V usage is TRBV7-2 and J usage is TRBJ2-3; TRBD2 agrees at 11 bases. V lost 1 base, J lost 4 bases, and 7 bases stayed unmatched. The CDR3 runs 17 residues. Germline V CDR1 and CDR2: SGHTA, FQGNSA. Here the CDR3 DNA reads TGTGCCAGCAGCTTAGAACTAGCGGGAGTCGGCGCAGATACGCAGTATTTT. It translates to CASSLELAGVGADTQYF.

CDR3 in amino acids: CASSSPGREIQETQYF. The CDR3, as DNA: TGTGCCAGCAGCTCTCCGGGACGGGAAATACAAGAGACCCAGTACTTC. The rearrangement uses TRBV7-2 and TRBJ2-5; D assignment may be TRBD1 or TRBD2 (5 bases each). Germline V CDR1 and CDR2: SGHTA, FQGNSA. Trimming left V 4 bases short and J 2 bases short, with 17 bases between. The CDR3 runs 16 residues.